This TCR beta chain is drawn from a study of response to subunit inactivated influenza vaccine. Study observations and caveats: Authors proposed each seasonal influenza vaccination draws in few new T cells.

MiXCR, applied by TCRdb to the RT-PCR reads, yields one record per CDR3 protein. This sample has about 500,000 distinct CDR3 sequences, with 16% found just once. This clonotype was observed a handful of times. The antigen is not known. The germline V gene encodes CDR1 SGHTA and CDR2 FQGNSA. This CDR3 region has 15 residues. V was pared by 7 bases and J by 16 bases, with 29 bases between. The chain links TRBV7-2 to TRBJ2-1; D may correspond to TRBD1 or TRBD2 (5 bases each). This material consisted of CD4+ T cells sorted from PBMCs, taken approximately 25 months after vaccination. The TCR comes from a man aged 45 to 75 who received an inactivated influenza vaccine. The CDR3 DNA reads TGTGCCAGCACCACCCAACCTGACAGCGGTTATGAAGTTTTCTTC. It is translated as CASTTQPDSGYEVFF.